This entry is about one T cell receptor beta chain. This clonotype was recorded at least ten times. The antigen it recognizes is unknown. Base qualities are not recorded, but no much larger clone differs from it by a single base. From cysteine to phenylalanine, the CDR3 is 15 amino acids long. Only the CDR3 portion is preserved as DNA: 45 bases, with reading frame beginning at the first base. For CDR1 and CDR2, the germline V gene (reference sequence) lists SEHNR and FQNEAQ. V is reduced by 7 bases and J by 3 bases, leaving a spacing of 16 bases between them. Unsorted PBMC libraries were generated from 2 million PBMCs stored in RNAlater at -80 °C until RNA extraction. Multiple sclerosis patients were enrolled in a US clinical protocol evaluating disease progression by magnetic resonance imaging. Peripheral blood was subjected to Ficoll-Hypaque density gradient centrifugation to isolate PBMCs, which were then cryopreserved in liquid nitrogen.

To synthesize cDNA, template-switch 5'RACE was performed with a primer carrying a 10-nucleotide random unique molecular identifier so that each TCR transcript was tagged. Over 170 million TCR-beta sequences, covering 15-18 subjects, were produced in each sequencing run. Total RNA was extracted with the RNeasy kit. The KAPA Real-time Library Amplification kit was used to amplify TCR-beta VDJ regions with primers targeting the TCR constant region and the 5'RACE anchor. A first PCR added sample indexes and Illumina adaptors, after which a second PCR increased the library yield. The roughly 650 bp TCR product was size-selected on a 2% E-gel SizeSelection system after Ampure bead purification. Before pooling, library quality was assessed on a Bioanalyzer, concentration was determined with Qubit, and library quantification was performed with the Kapa Library Quantification kit. An Illumina HiSeq 2500 was used to sequence the libraries paired-end at 2 x 150 bp. To increase sequence diversity, roughly 24-31% phiX was spiked into each library pool. As for the authors' bioinformatics: Quality-filtered reads were processed with the UMI-based MiGEC pipeline, and over 85% of raw TCR sequences were removed by the MiGEC pipeline during error correction. IMGT germline references were used for aligning VDJ genes, and each clonotype was defined as a unique CDR3 amino acid sequence together with its V-J genes. Clonal expansion, Shannon diversity and CDR3 relatedness (CalcPairwiseDistances, ClusterSamples) were evaluated with VDJtools, and phylogenetic trees were built with CLCbio workbench. Using coefficient-of-variation modelling across technical triplicates, the study counted a clone as expanded if it had at least 8 unique UMIs. TCRdb passed the public sequencing reads through fastp at Q25 and MiXCR, retaining productive beta sequences. Rows are combined by CDR3 protein, so each entry shows the most common genes and DNA. Clone size and V and J calls follow TCRdb, not the original study. The sample table contains roughly 67,000 distinct CDR3 sequences; only one count was recorded for under 5% of them. Together, the top ten hold just over 2.5% of the sample.

This sample was included in a study of neurological immune-mediated disorders (dated 2019 in TCRdb). About the full investigation: Of the roughly 34 multiple sclerosis patients, approximately 31 had relapsing-remitting MS and 3 had secondary progressive MS. The cohort was made up of 68 subjects, consisting of 14 HAM/TSP patients, roughly 35 multiple sclerosis patients and approximately 20 healthy controls. The approximately 110 TCR-beta libraries included longitudinal samples, technical triplicates and paired sorted CD4+ and CD8+ T-cell subsets alongside PBMC samples. Peripheral blood TCR-beta repertoires from HTLV-I-associated myelopathy (HAM/TSP) patients, multiple sclerosis patients and healthy controls were compared by UMI-based sequencing.

Findings and caveats that apply to the study as a whole: No association of the MS cluster with clinical or MRI features was observed, and the need for larger cohorts was stated by the authors. Phylogenetic analysis grouped repertoires from 18 of 34 MS patients into a cluster of related CDR3 sequences, suggesting a possible repertoire-level signature. Across subjects, expanded clones never shared an identical CDR3 amino acid sequence, which suggests that the TCR-beta repertoires in every group were private. TCR clonal expansion was greatest in HAM/TSP patients and smallest in MS patients, who ranked below even healthy controls.

The specimen sequenced was PBMCs. The clonotype was recovered from a man aged 45-65 years with multiple sclerosis. The chain employs TRBV7-9 and TRBJ2-1; the best D guess is TRBD2, with 5 bases matching. The nucleotide sequence is given as TGTGCCAGCAAGTCGGAGGCCGGCTTCTACAATGAGCAGTTCTTC. This encodes CASKSEAGFYNEQFF.